This TCR beta chain was sequenced during a study of molecular identifiers for immune sequencing clone quantification. TCRdb processed the PCR reads anew with MiXCR; each CDR3 protein has one entry. The sample has some 590,000 distinct CDR3 sequences, roughly 27% seen once. V lost 2 bases and J lost 9, with 8 bases in between. Germline-derived CDR1 and CDR2 are MNHEY and SVGEGT. The CDR3 has 12 amino acids. The V call is TRBV6-2 or TRBV6-3, the J call TRBJ1-5; no definite D call. Sequenced: naive CD8+ T cells from blood, with Jurkat cell RNA spiked in. Noted subset: FACS-sorted CD8+CD4-CCR7+CD45RA+ naive T cells. This receptor was taken from a human donor in good health. Some libraries in this study had Jurkat cell RNA spiked in. CDR3 amino acids: CASSYGPGPQHF. CDR3 bases: TGTGCCAGCAGTTACGGTCCGGGGCCCCAGCATTTT.